The 28 T cell receptor beta chains given below trace back to one sample, sequenced in a study of beta chain features in type 1 diabetes. TCRB transcripts that were expressed got sequenced, as all of the isolated RNA had been reverse transcribed. Libraries were prepared by immunoSEQ multiplex PCR; TCRdb keeps only in-frame clonotypes and omits some of them. The profile shows 250,000 to 350,000 clones, less than 15% of them singletons. Sequenced material: central memory CD4+ T cells from blood. These receptors all stem from a man aged 25-45 years in good health.

In its sample, this clone was seen many times. V is TRBV19 and J is TRBJ1-4; D is unclear. Germline V gene lookup returns CDR1 LNHDA and CDR2 SQIVND (reference sequence). Trimming took 5 bases from V and 0 from J, leaving 19 bases between them. The CDR3 consists of 18 residues. Written as DNA, the CDR3 is TGTGCCAGTAGTTTATTTTCGGCAGGTTATTCAACTAATGAAAAACTGTTTTTT. This sequence encodes CASSLFSAGYSTNEKLFF. Complete variable domain (other parts from reference TRBV19 and TRBJ1-4): DGGITQSPKYLFRKEGQNVTLSCEQNLNHDAMYWYRQDPGQGLRLIYYSQIVNDFQKGDIAEGYSVSREKKESFPLTVTSAQKNPTAFYLCASSLFSAGYSTNEKLFFGSGTQLSVL.

The chain joins TRBV18 to TRBJ2-5; D gene uncertain. The germline CDR1 and CDR2 sequences are KGHSH and LQKENI. The CDR3 has 16 amino acids. V was cut by 2 bases and J by 5 bases, with 18 bases left in between. Written as DNA, the CDR3 is TGTGCCAGCTCACCAGGGGTAAACATCAAACGGGAGACCCAGTACTTC. This sequence encodes CASSPGVNIKRETQYF.

This clone has only a few counts. The gene calls are TRBV14 and TRBJ2-1; D is possibly TRBD1 (5 bases). Looked up from germline, CDR1 is SGHDN and CDR2 is FVKESK. Trimming shortened V by 4 bases and J by 9 bases, and 13 bases separated the two germline ends. This CDR3 contains 13 residues. Here the CDR3 DNA reads TGTGCCAGCAGCCTACGTGGGGCTGCTGAGCAGTTCTTC. It translates to CASSLRGAAEQFF. Full variable domain (remainder filled in from reference TRBV14 and TRBJ2-1): EAGVTQFPSHSVIEKGQTVTLRCDPISGHDNLYWYRRVMGKEIKFLLHFVKESKQDESGMPNNRFLAERTGGTYSTLKVQPAELEDSGVYFCASSLRGAAEQFFGPGTRLTVL.

CDR3 nucleotide sequence: TGTGCCAGTAGTATCGCCGGGACTAGCGGGAGGGCCTTTTTTTTTAGTCTAGATGAGCAGTTCTTC. This sequence encodes CASSIAGTSGRAFFFSLDEQFF. The V call is TRBV19, the J call TRBJ2-1; 16 nucleotides align to TRBD2. Germline CDR1 LNHDA, CDR2 SQIVND (reference sequence). The CDR3 totals 22 residues. The J segment lost 8 bases and the V segment lost 3 bases, leaving 22 bases of the junction unmatched.

The chain combines TRBV4-2 with TRBJ2-2; D call uncertain. Trimming removed 5 bases from V and 3 bases from J, with 7 bases in between. Germline-derived CDR1 and CDR2 are LGHNA and YNFKEQ. This CDR3 comprises 13 residues. The CDR3 region has the DNA TGTGCCAGCAGCGGGATGGACACCGGGGAGCTGTTTTTT. Its protein product is CASSGMDTGELFF.

The chain employs TRBV27 and TRBJ2-1; D is possibly TRBD2 (5 bases). V was trimmed by 0 bases and J by 7 bases, leaving 22 bases between them. Germline lookup yields CDR1 MNHEY and CDR2 SMNVEV (reference sequence). The CDR3 loop spans 18 amino acids. CDR3 in amino acids: CASSLSRFGLAGPNEQFF. The DNA for the CDR3 is TGTGCCAGCAGTTTATCGCGCTTCGGGCTAGCTGGGCCAAATGAGCAGTTCTTC.

There are many counts of this clone. The gene calls are TRBV15 and TRBJ1-1; D ambiguous. Per the germline V gene, CDR1 is LNHNV and CDR2 is YYDKDF (reference sequence). CDR3 length: 14 residues. Trimming pared 0 bases from V and 5 bases from J, leaving 10 bases between. The CDR3 protein is CATSREKVGTEAFF. The DNA for the CDR3 is TGTGCCACCAGCAGAGAGAAGGTGGGAACTGAAGCTTTCTTT.

This clone was recorded at least ten times. The chain links TRBV7-6 to TRBJ2-7, with 9 bases that match TRBD2. Germline V gene sequence: CDR1 SGHVS, CDR2 FNYEAQ. V lost 0 bases and J lost 2; bases outside the gene matches: 2. The CDR3 spans 15 residues. In DNA form, the CDR3 reads TGTGCCAGCAGCTTAGCAGCGGGGGGAACCTACGAGCAGTACTTC. This translates into CASSLAAGGTYEQYF. Complete variable domain (other parts from reference TRBV7-6 and TRBJ2-7): GAGVSQSPRYKVTKRGQDVALRCDPISGHVSLYWYRQALGQGPEFLTYFNYEAQQDKSGLPNDRFSAERPEGSISTLTIQRTEQRDSAMYRCASSLAAGGTYEQYFGPGTRLTVT.

The rearrangement joins TRBV4-3 to TRBJ1-1; a possible D gene is TRBD1 (5 bases). The CDR3 length is 13 residues. Trimming pared 3 bases from V and 5 bases from J, leaving 10 bases between. Germline-derived CDR1 and CDR2 are LGHNA and YSLEER. The CDR3 region is CASSHRVGTEAFF. The CDR3 bases are TGCGCCAGCAGCCACAGGGTTGGAACTGAAGCTTTCTTT.

V gene TRBV30 combines with J gene TRBJ2-7; D not resolved. The CDR3 sequence is 11 residues long. The germline V gene encodes CDR1 GTSNPN and CDR2 SVGIG (reference sequence). V was shortened by 2 bases and J by 6 bases, with 8 bases between the two germline ends. This chain's CDR3 is CAWSKGSEQYV. CDR3 bases: TGTGCCTGGAGTAAGGGTAGCGAGCAGTACGTC.

Notes on this clone: Likely a read error: the CDR3 ends without its conserved phenylalanine or tryptophan. The V call is TRBV6-6, the J call TRBJ1-2; a weak D match, TRBD1 (6 bases). V lost 2 bases and J lost 0, with 10 bases in between. This CDR3 has 15 amino acids. Germline loops: CDR1 MNHNY, CDR2 SVGAGI (reference sequence). The CDR3 here is CASSYGQNANYGYTS. In DNA form, the CDR3 reads TGTGCCAGCAGTTACGGACAGAACGCTAACTATGGCTACACCTCC.

This clone was seen a few times. The rearrangement links TRBV7-9 to TRBJ2-6; D gene unclear. V was pared by 4 bases and J by 0 bases, with 10 bases between. The CDR3 is 16 amino acids. The V gene's germline CDR1 is SEHNR and CDR2 FQNEAQ (reference sequence). The CDR3: CASSYVISSGANVLTF. The CDR3 coding sequence is TGTGCCAGCAGCTACGTGATTAGCTCTGGGGCCAACGTCCTGACTTTC.

The table lists this clone with a few counts. This chain joins TRBV7-9 and TRBJ2-4, with D uncertain. Per the germline V gene, CDR1 is SEHNR and CDR2 is FQNEAQ (reference sequence). The germline V and J ends were trimmed by 3 bases and 0 bases, with 12 bases remaining between them. The CDR3 runs 16 residues. Here the CDR3 reads CASSFVEMGAKNIQYF. The CDR3 DNA sequence: TGTGCCAGCAGCTTTGTGGAGATGGGAGCCAAAAACATTCAGTACTTC.

The rearrangement links TRBV14 to TRBJ2-5, with 7 nucleotides matching TRBD1. Germline values: CDR1 SGHDN, CDR2 FVKESK. The CDR3 contains 16 residues. Trimming cost V 0 bases and J 2 bases; bases outside gene matches: 6. This CDR3 is CASSQEPDRDQETQYF. CDR3 nucleotides: TGTGCCAGCAGCCAAGAACCCGACAGGGATCAAGAGACCCAGTACTTC.

This clone was found a few times. The V and J genes are TRBV7-6 and TRBJ2-2; D unresolved. The V and J ends lost 5 bases and 5 bases respectively, with 9 bases between them. The CDR3 has 13 residues. From germline, CDR1 is SGHVS and CDR2 FNYEAQ. The CDR3 region is CASSAASTGELFF. The CDR3 DNA follows: TGTGCCAGCAGCGCAGCTAGTACCGGGGAGCTGTTTTTT.

This clone appeared a few times. The V and J genes are TRBV19 and TRBJ1-3; the D gene is possibly TRBD1 (6 bases). CDR1 and CDR2 from the germline V gene are LNHDA and SQIVND (reference sequence). V lost 6 bases and J 0 bases, leaving 12 bases between the germline ends. CDR3 length equals 15 residues. The CDR3 reads CASRIDRYSGNTIYF. The CDR3, as DNA: TGTGCCAGTAGAATCGACAGGTACTCTGGAAACACCATATATTTT.

V gene TRBV29-1 combines with J gene TRBJ2-5; D is perhaps TRBD1 (5 bases). V lost 2 bases to trimming and J lost 6 bases, with 10 bases between them. The CDR3 extends over 12 amino acids. CDR1 and CDR2 (germline): SQVTM, ANQGSEA. The CDR3 coding sequence is TGCAGCGTTGAACTAGGGGCAAAGACCCAGTACTTC. Its protein product is CSVELGAKTQYF.

The chain uses TRBV11-3 and TRBJ2-3, with 7 bases that match TRBD2. Germline V gene lookup returns CDR1 SGHNT and CDR2 YENEEA. After removal of 5 bases from V and 3 bases from J, the junction contained 17 bases not matched to a gene. There are 18 residues in the CDR3. The CDR3 coding sequence is TGTGCCAGCAGCACACACCCGTCTAGCGGCCGAAGGACAGATACGCAGTATTTT. Translated: CASSTHPSSGRRTDTQYF.

This clone was detected a few times. The V and J genes are TRBV5-1 and TRBJ1-4; TRBD1 is a possible D gene (5 bases). Trimming took off 4 bases at V and 5 bases at J, with 12 bases between the two ends. Germline V gene sequence: CDR1 SGHRS, CDR2 YFSETQ. The length of the CDR3 is 14 residues. CDR3: CASSPEGVNEKLFF. The CDR3 bases are TGCGCCAGCAGCCCGGAAGGGGTGAATGAAAAACTGTTTTTT.

About this clone itself: Other DNA sequences in this specimen translate into the identical CDR3. The CDR3 bases are TGTGCCAGCAGCTTACTCAGCAATCAGCCCCAGCATTTT. It yields the protein CASSLLSNQPQHF. The chain recombines TRBV7-2 with TRBJ1-5, with D hard to call. The CDR3 totals 13 residues. The V end was cut by 2 bases, the J end by 1 base, with 3 bases between. CDR1 is SGHTA and CDR2 is FQGNSA in the germline V gene. The whole variable domain, filled in from reference TRBV7-2 and TRBJ1-5, reads GAGVSQSPSNKVTEKGKDVELRCDPISGHTALYWYRQSLGQGLEFLIYFQGNSAPDKSGLPSDRFSAERTGGSVSTLTIQRTQQEDSAVYLCASSLLSNQPQHFGDGTRLSIL.

This clone has just a few counts. This chain connects TRBV7-2 to TRBJ1-6, with 9 bases identical to TRBD1. V shed 5 bases, J shed 9 bases, and the junction held 5 bases outside the gene matches. Germline V gene sequence: CDR1 SGHTA, CDR2 FQGNSA. This CDR3 has 14 amino acids. CDR3 residues: CASSLGQGSSPLHF. The CDR3 nucleotides are TGTGCCAGCAGCCTGGGACAGGGAAGTTCACCCCTCCACTTT.

The V call is TRBV7-2, the J call TRBJ2-1; 11 nucleotides line up with TRBD1. CDR1 SGHTA and CDR2 FQGNSA come from the germline V gene. CDR3 length: 15 amino acids. The J segment lost 3 bases and the V segment lost 4 bases, leaving 2 bases of the junction unmatched. The CDR3 DNA is TGTGCCAGCAGCTCTGGGACAGGGGGCTACAATGAGCAGTTCTTC. Translating gives CASSSGTGGYNEQFF.

This clone was recorded a few times. The chain joins TRBV7-6 to TRBJ2-5, with D perhaps matching TRBD1 (6 bases). V gave up 5 bases and J gave up 0 bases, with 13 bases separating them. The length of the CDR3 is 15 residues. CDR1 is SGHVS and CDR2 is FNYEAQ in the germline V gene. The chain's CDR3 is CASSTAGVYQETQYF. The CDR3 DNA reads as TGTGCCAGCAGCACTGCAGGGGTGTACCAAGAGACCCAGTACTTC.

The chain carries TRBV7-2 and TRBJ2-3; D not resolved. This CDR3 contains 16 residues. Germline V gene data show CDR1 as SGHTA and CDR2 as FQGNSA. V lost 5 bases to trimming and J lost 1 base, with 16 bases between them. The CDR3 sequence is CASSPRASRGTDTQYF. CDR3 nucleotides: TGTGCCAGCAGCCCACGGGCTAGTCGGGGCACAGATACGCAGTATTTT.

The genes are TRBV11-1 and TRBJ2-2; 7 bases line up with TRBD1. The ends lost 6 bases at V and 0 bases at J; junction bases unmatched: 4. The CDR3 contains 15 residues. The germline V gene encodes CDR1 SGHAT and CDR2 FQDESV (reference sequence). CDR3 coding DNA: TGTGCCAGCAGTTACGGGACAGCGAACACCGGGGAGCTGTTTTTT. As protein: CASSYGTANTGELFF.

This clone was observed a few times. The chain uses TRBV11-2 and TRBJ1-1, with D possibly matching TRBD1 (6 bases). Germline CDR1 and CDR2: SGHAT and FQNNGV. V lost 5 bases to trimming and J lost 6 bases, with 16 bases between them. The CDR3 extends over 14 amino acids. CDR3 coding DNA: TGTGCCAGCAGCGTAAGGGGGTCGGTCCCTGAAGCTTTCTTT. Translation: CASSVRGSVPEAFF.

This clone has just a few counts. The chain combines TRBV4-3 with TRBJ2-3, with 12 bases lining up with TRBD2. The trim removed 4 bases at V and 1 base at J, leaving 3 bases unmatched. Germline-derived CDR1 and CDR2 are LGHNA and YSLEER. CDR3 length: 16 residues. The CDR3 sequence is CASSPRLAGGTDTQYF. For the CDR3, the DNA is TGCGCCAGCAGCCCCAGACTAGCGGGGGGCACAGATACGCAGTATTTT.

This clone was observed a handful of times. CDR3 region: CASSRLDTDTQYF. The CDR3 region has the DNA TGTGCCAGCAGCCGACTCGACACAGATACGCAGTATTTT. The chain is built from TRBV2 and TRBJ2-3; no clear D. CDR1 and CDR2 from the germline V gene are SNHLY and FYNNEI. The CDR3 totals 13 residues. V was shortened by 6 bases and J by 2 bases, with 9 bases between the two germline ends.